This TCR beta chain was captured by sequencing in a study of T cell responses to AZD1222 COVID-19 vaccine. Study-wide results and caveats: Two doses of AZD1222 preceded a rise in Spike-specific TCR breadth and depth. The study found vaccine-associated CD4 TCRs spanning spike, dominant at 160-218 and 743-854.

Method: immunoSEQ multiplex PCR; TCRdb's copy keeps in-frame clones and lacks some. Of around 130,000 clones in the sample, 91% are singletons; the top ten hold roughly 7.6%. Germline loops: CDR1 GTSNPN, CDR2 SVGIG (reference sequence). V lost 5 bases and J 3 bases, leaving 22 bases between the germline ends. The CDR3 totals 16 residues. In the case of this clone: Its antigen is still unknown.

V and J are TRBV30 and TRBJ1-1; a possible D gene is TRBD1 (5 bases). This receptor was identified in an adult who received the MenACWY meningococcal vaccine as a control. The input for sequencing was peripheral blood, taken 28 days after the second dose of the MenACWY control vaccine. The CDR3 reads CAWGSGGASMDTEAFF. In nucleotides, the CDR3 is TGTGCCTGGGGGTCTGGCGGGGCTAGCATGGACACTGAAGCTTTCTTT.